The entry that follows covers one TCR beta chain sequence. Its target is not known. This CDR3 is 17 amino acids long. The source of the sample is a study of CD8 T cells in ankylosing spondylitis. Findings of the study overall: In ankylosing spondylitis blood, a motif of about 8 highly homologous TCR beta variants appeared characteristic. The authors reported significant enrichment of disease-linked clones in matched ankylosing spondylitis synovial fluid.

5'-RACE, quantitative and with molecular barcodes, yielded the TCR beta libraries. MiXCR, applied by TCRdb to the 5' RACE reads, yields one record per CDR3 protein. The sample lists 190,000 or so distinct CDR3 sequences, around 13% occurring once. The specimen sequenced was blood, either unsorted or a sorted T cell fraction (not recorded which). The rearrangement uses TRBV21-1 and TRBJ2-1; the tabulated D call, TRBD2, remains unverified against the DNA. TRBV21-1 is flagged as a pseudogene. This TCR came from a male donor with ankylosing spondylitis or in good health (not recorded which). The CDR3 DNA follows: TGTGCCAGCAGCAACCCCACTAGCGGGAGGGCCCGGGAGGAGCAGTTCTTC. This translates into CASSNPTSGRAREEQFF.